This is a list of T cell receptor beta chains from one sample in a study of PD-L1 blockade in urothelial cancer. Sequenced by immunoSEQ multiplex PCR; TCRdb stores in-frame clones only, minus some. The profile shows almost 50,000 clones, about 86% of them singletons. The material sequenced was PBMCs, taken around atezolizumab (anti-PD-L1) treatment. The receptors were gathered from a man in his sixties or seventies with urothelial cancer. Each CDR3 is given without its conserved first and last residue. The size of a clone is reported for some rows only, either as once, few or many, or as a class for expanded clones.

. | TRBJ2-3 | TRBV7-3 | ASSLRYRGSADTQY
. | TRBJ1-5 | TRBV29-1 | SVAGGVLLEPQH
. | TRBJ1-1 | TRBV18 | ASSRSGQNTEAF
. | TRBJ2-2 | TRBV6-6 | ASRRPGQLQGGELF
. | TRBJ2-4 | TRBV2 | ASSGGEDIQY
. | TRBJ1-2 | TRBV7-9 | ASSFGGQGGNT
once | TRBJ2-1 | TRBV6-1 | ASSEVLRGRDNEQF
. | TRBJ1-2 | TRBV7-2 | ASTRGGMESYGYT
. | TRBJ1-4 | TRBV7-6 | ASSSTGDGEKLF
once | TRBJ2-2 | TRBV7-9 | ASSPTFTGTGELF
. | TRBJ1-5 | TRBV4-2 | ASGTGGFQPQH
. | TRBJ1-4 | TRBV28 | ASSSPDRAGEKLF
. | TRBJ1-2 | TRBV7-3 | ASSRDSGPGEGGYT
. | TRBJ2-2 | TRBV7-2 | ASTFGAGIGTGELF
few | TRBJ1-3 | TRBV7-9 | ASSLAVGSSGNTIY
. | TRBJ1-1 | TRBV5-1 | ASSSQASNTEAF
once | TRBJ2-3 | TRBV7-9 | ASSLDRGTDTQY
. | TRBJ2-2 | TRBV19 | ASRRQEDTGELF
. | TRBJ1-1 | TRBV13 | ASSLRERLNTEAF
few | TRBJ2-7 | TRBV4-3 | ASSQAGQGSYEQY
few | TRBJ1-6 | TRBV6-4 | ASSDRGDSPLH
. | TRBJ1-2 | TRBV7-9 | ASSLSRDRDTNGYT
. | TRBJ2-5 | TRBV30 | AWSYTAGGTQY
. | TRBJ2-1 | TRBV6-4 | ASNRDSGYNEQF
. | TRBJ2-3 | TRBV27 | ASSFRGGDTQY
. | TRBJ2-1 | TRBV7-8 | ASSLVPSGGWNEQF
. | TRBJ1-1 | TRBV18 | ASSPLSREGSAF
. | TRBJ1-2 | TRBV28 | ASRPGGYNYGYT
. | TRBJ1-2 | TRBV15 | ATSRDLQGGYT
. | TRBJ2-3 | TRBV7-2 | ASTISGGGADTQY
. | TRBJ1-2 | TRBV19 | ASSMGQVGYGYT
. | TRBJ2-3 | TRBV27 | ASSLRGITQY
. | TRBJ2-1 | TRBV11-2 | ASRPVGGSYNEQF
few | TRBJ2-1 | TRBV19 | ASSSPGTSKF
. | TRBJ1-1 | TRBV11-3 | ASSTANTEAF
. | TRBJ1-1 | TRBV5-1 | ASSPQDRSNTEAF
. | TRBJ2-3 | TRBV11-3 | ASSLGGTRDTQY
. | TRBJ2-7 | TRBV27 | ASSLSMRPQGYEQY
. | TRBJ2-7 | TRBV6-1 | ASTSATGVEQY
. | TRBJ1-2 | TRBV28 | ASSAHGTGGDGYT
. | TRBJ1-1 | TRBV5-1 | ASSLVGGGMNTEAF
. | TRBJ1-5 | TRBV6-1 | ASSEIVGTSGYSNQPQH
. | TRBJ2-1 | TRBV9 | ASSLRLAPNEQF
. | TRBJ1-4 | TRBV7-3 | ASSPGQGEKLF
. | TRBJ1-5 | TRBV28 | ASSPPGQGNQPQH
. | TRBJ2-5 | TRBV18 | ASSPGLAAQETQY
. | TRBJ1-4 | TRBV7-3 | ASSLTGQRGEKLF
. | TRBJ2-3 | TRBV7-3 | ASSYLGSMDTQY
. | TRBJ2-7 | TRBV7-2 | ASTQARGGSEQY
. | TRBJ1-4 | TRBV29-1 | SVYSGTGGRWGTGKLF
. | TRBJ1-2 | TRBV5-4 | ASSLSLGEYGYT
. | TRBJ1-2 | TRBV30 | AWSVPVPRGYT
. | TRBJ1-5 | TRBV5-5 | ASSFRVGWPQH
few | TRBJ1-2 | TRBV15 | ATSARTGSGYT
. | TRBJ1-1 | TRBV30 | AWNRGRNTEAF
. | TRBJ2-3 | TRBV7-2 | ASSLIPGKGDTQY
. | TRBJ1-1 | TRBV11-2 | ASSWGQTNTEAF